The 21 T cell receptor beta chains reported below all come from one sample, sequenced in a study of T cells in Graves' hyperthyroidism and ophthalmopathy. TCR beta CDR3 regions were amplified from RNA. The HTBI set primed first-round TCR CDR3 RT-PCR. TCRdb called the multiplex PCR reads again in MiXCR, with one record for every CDR3 protein. The repertoire holds 350,000 to 400,000 distinct CDR3 sequences, with approximately 17% as singletons. Sample: blood. These receptors all come from a young man with Graves' ophthalmopathy.

This clonotype was picked up a small number of times. This chain links TRBV9 with TRBJ2-1, with a weak D call TRBD1 (6 bases). The length of the CDR3 is 15 residues. Germline CDR1 and CDR2: SGDLS and YYNGEE. Trimming removed 0 bases at V and 6 bases at J, with 13 bases between. CDR3 loop: CASSVADSAFNEQFF. In DNA, the CDR3 is TGTGCCAGCAGCGTAGCGGACAGCGCTTTCAATGAGCAGTTCTTC.

V and J are TRBV6-1 and TRBJ1-6; a possible D gene is TRBD1 (5 bases). CDR3 length equals 19 residues. Deletions cut 7 bases from V and 0 bases from J, with 22 bases between. CDR1 and CDR2 from the germline V gene are MNHNS and SASEGT. CDR3 protein: CASILSPGPTSSYNSPLHF. CDR3 DNA sequence: TGTGCCAGCATACTCTCGCCAGGGCCTACGAGCTCCTATAATTCACCCCTCCACTTT.

This clonotype showed up many times. This chain joins TRBV27 and TRBJ1-2; D perhaps matches TRBD1 (5 bases). Germline loops: CDR1 MNHEY, CDR2 SMNVEV (reference sequence). This CDR3 region has 13 residues. V was clipped by 8 bases and J by 4 bases, with 14 bases between them. DNA of the CDR3: TGTGCCAGCGGAGATCTTGGGGCCTATGGCTACACCTTC. This codes for CASGDLGAYGYTF.

This clonotype appeared many times. The chain has TRBV7-3 and TRBJ2-1; D gene unclear. This CDR3 region has 13 residues. Trimming took 5 bases from V and 5 from J, leaving 10 bases between them. From germline, CDR1 is SGHTA and CDR2 FQGTGA. The CDR3 protein is CASSPYLNNEQFF. The DNA of the CDR3 is TGTGCCAGCAGCCCGTACCTAAACAATGAGCAGTTCTTC.

This chain connects TRBV12-3 or TRBV12-4 to TRBJ2-7; 10 positions agree with TRBD1. Germline trimming cut 6 bases from V and 2 bases from J; bases unmatched to any gene: 13. The CDR3 has 17 residues. In DNA form, the CDR3 reads TGTGCCAGCAGCTCCCGGGGACAGGGGATAAGGGCCTACGAGCAGTACTTC. It is translated as CASSSRGQGIRAYEQYF.

The CDR3 here is CASSERGASEQYF. DNA of the CDR3: TGTGCCAGCAGCGAGCGGGGGGCGTCGGAGCAGTACTTC. This chain joins TRBV13 and TRBJ2-7; 9 bases line up with TRBD2. Germline trimming cut 5 bases from V and 7 bases from J; bases unmatched to any gene: 6. This CDR3 region has 13 residues. From germline, CDR1 is PRHDT and CDR2 FYEKMQ (reference sequence). Variable domain in full (rest from reference TRBV13 and TRBJ2-7): AAGVIQSPRHLIKEKRETATLKCYPIPRHDTVYWYQQGPGQDPQFLISFYEKMQSDKGSIPDRFSAQQFSDYHSELNMSSLELGDSALYFCASSERGASEQYFGPGTRLTVT.

This chain uses TRBV19 with TRBJ2-2, with a possible D match to TRBD1 (5 bases). Germline CDR1 and CDR2: LNHDA and SQIVND (reference sequence). The CDR3 totals 15 residues. Trimming removed 8 bases from V and 3 bases from J, with 16 bases in between. The CDR3, as DNA: TGTGCCAGTTCTGGGTGGGGCCGGGACACCGGGGAGCTGTTTTTT. This codes for CASSGWGRDTGELFF.

The chain employs TRBV9 and TRBJ2-1, with a possible D match to TRBD2 (6 bases). Germline CDR1 and CDR2: SGDLS and YYNGEE. This CDR3 spans 13 amino acids. The V gene lost 2 bases and the J gene lost 5 bases, with 8 bases spanning the gap. CDR3 nucleotide sequence: TGTGCCAGCAGCGTTGCGGGGAACAATGAGCAGTTCTTC. Translation gives CASSVAGNNEQFF. The variable domain in full, with the rest retrieved from reference TRBV9 and TRBJ2-1, is DSGVTQTPKHLITATGQRVTLRCSPRSGDLSVYWYQQSLDQGLQFLIQYYNGEERAKGNILERFSAQQFPDLHSELNLSSLELGDSALYFCASSVAGNNEQFFGPGTRLTVL.

This clonotype showed up just a few times. The DNA for the CDR3 is TGCAGCGTTGAAGGGACAGGGGGGGCTGGCTACACCTTC. Protein sequence: CSVEGTGGAGYTF. V gene TRBV29-1 combines with J gene TRBJ1-2; TRBD1 aligns across 10 bases. The CDR3 length is 13 residues. V was pared by 1 base and J by 7 bases, with 3 bases of the junction left unmatched. Germline V gene lookup returns CDR1 SQVTM and CDR2 ANQGSEA.

This clonotype has just a few counts. The chain has TRBV10-2 and TRBJ2-1, with 8 bases lining up with TRBD1. The ends lost 5 bases at V and 7 bases at J; junction bases unmatched: 7. This CDR3 has 14 residues. Looked up from germline, CDR1 is WSHSY and CDR2 is SAAADI. The CDR3 region is CASSMGTGLNEQFF. The CDR3 nucleotides are TGCGCCAGCAGTATGGGGACAGGTTTAAATGAGCAGTTCTTC.

The sample holds many counts of this clonotype. It may be a read error: a sequence one base away is much more abundant. The CDR3 here is CASRPGTGSYEQYF. In DNA, the CDR3 is TGTGCCAGCAGACCCGGGACAGGGTCCTACGAGCAGTACTTC. The chain is built from TRBV28 and TRBJ2-7, with 9 bases matching TRBD1. This CDR3 comprises 14 residues. Germline V gene sequence: CDR1 MDHEN, CDR2 SYDVKM. The V and J ends lost 6 bases and 1 base, in that order; junction bases with no gene match: 4.

This clonotype has a count of ten or more. The chain is built from TRBV19 and TRBJ1-1; D is uncertain. Per germline, CDR1 LNHDA and CDR2 SQIVND (reference sequence). This CDR3 is 14 amino acids long. The ends were cut back, 9 bases at V and 2 bases at J, with 16 bases in the middle. The CDR3 reads CASRPGSINTEAFF. The CDR3 DNA reads as TGTGCCAGCAGACCGGGGAGTATAAACACTGAAGCTTTCTTT.

The chain joins TRBV6-2 or TRBV6-3 to TRBJ2-1, with D perhaps TRBD1 (5 bases). The CDR3 extends over 13 amino acids. V dropped 7 bases and J dropped 2 bases, with 9 bases sitting between them. The germline gives CDR1 MNHEY, CDR2 SVGEGT. DNA of the CDR3: TGTGCCAGCACAAAGACAGCCTACAATGAGCAGTTCTTC. It yields the protein CASTKTAYNEQFF.

This clonotype was counted at least ten times. The genes are TRBV5-1 and TRBJ2-1; 7 bases are a match to TRBD2. CDR3 length equals 17 residues. Germline values: CDR1 SGHRS, CDR2 YFSETQ. V lost 4 bases, J lost 6 bases, and 16 bases stayed unmatched. The chain's CDR3 is CASSPAPRGVVGNEQFF. CDR3 DNA: TGCGCCAGCAGCCCCGCTCCACGGGGGGTAGTGGGCAATGAGCAGTTCTTC.

This clonotype was counted between two and nine times. The V gene is TRBV2, the J gene TRBJ2-7; the D call may be TRBD1 or TRBD2 (5 bases each). CDR1 is SNHLY, CDR2 FYNNEI, per germline. The CDR3 has 14 amino acids. V was shortened by 5 bases and J by 6 bases, with 17 bases between the two germline ends. Here the CDR3 DNA reads TGTGCCAGCAGTCCTGGGGGTTCAGTTCTCGAGCAGTACTTC. This encodes CASSPGGSVLEQYF.

This clonotype was detected many times. The chain employs TRBV12-5 and TRBJ2-1; D might be TRBD2 (7 bases). Per the germline V gene, CDR1 is LGHNT and CDR2 is FRNRAP. CDR3 length: 15 residues. Between the trimmed V and J ends, which lost 2 bases and 0 bases, there was a span of 8 bases. The CDR3 is CASGLRGGSYNEQFF. The DNA of the CDR3 is TGTGCTAGTGGTTTGAGGGGGGGCTCCTACAATGAGCAGTTCTTC.

This clonotype was counted ten times or more. V usage is TRBV2 and J usage is TRBJ2-3; the match to TRBD2 covers 9 bases. The V gene end was trimmed by 1 base and the J gene end by 15 bases; junction bases not matched to a gene: 17. Looked up from germline, CDR1 is SNHLY and CDR2 is FYNNEI. This CDR3 is built from 16 residues. CDR3 nucleotides: TGTGCCAGCAGTGAAGGGGGAGGTCTAGCGGGGCCTTTGCATTATTTT. Its protein product is CASSEGGGLAGPLHYF.

In this sample, this clonotype turned up many times. The chain is built from TRBV3-1 and TRBJ1-1; no reliable D call. This CDR3 spans 16 amino acids. CDR1 and CDR2 from the germline V gene are LGHDT and YNNKEL (reference sequence). The germline V and J ends were trimmed by 4 bases and 1 base, with 16 bases remaining between them. The CDR3 sequence: CASSRPRNSGNTEAFF. CDR3 DNA sequence: TGTGCCAGCAGCCGCCCCAGGAACTCCGGGAACACTGAAGCTTTCTTT.

This clonotype was observed many times. V usage is TRBV20-1 and J usage is TRBJ2-7; possible D gene TRBD2, 6 bases. The CDR3 totals 15 residues. Looked up from germline, CDR1 is DFQATT and CDR2 is SNEGSKA (reference sequence). The V end was cut by 0 bases, the J end by 2 bases, with 14 bases between. In nucleotides, the CDR3 is TGCAGTGCTAGAGATTGGGCGGGGAATCCCTACGAGCAGTACTTC. This translates into CSARDWAGNPYEQYF.

The V gene is TRBV7-2, the J gene TRBJ2-1; the match to TRBD2 covers 7 bases. Germline trimming cut 2 bases from V and 4 bases from J; bases unmatched to any gene: 11. The CDR3 spans 17 residues. CDR1 and CDR2 (germline): SGHTA, FQGNSA. The CDR3 loop reads CASSLSHPSGYYNEQFF. In DNA, the CDR3 is TGTGCCAGCAGCTTAAGCCACCCTAGCGGATATTACAATGAGCAGTTCTTC.

This clonotype appeared a few times. The V gene is TRBV18, the J gene TRBJ1-1; weak D call: TRBD1 (5 bases). The germline CDR1 and CDR2 sequences are KGHSH and LQKENI. The ends were cut back, 1 base at V and 4 bases at J, with 13 bases in the middle. The CDR3 spans 15 residues. Written as DNA, the CDR3 is TGTGCCAGCTCACCACAGGACACCGTGGGCACTGAAGCTTTCTTT. Protein sequence: CASSPQDTVGTEAFF.